This T cell receptor beta chain appears in the sequencing data of a study of cytomegalovirus exposure and HLA in healthy donors. About the study: The 95 million to 120 million unique TCR beta sequences, from approximately 170 million T cells, were found by an earlier analysis. Findings of the study overall: Associated with HLA alleles at 0.05 false discovery rate in a later analysis were around 17,000 TCR beta sequences. It emerged from a later analysis that several of the most significant clusters appeared to be linked to common viral pathogens.

Of note for this clone: Its specificity is unknown.

PCR was performed using 60 Vbeta and 13 Jbeta primers. Clones were sequenced by immunoSEQ multiplex PCR, and TCRdb holds only the in-frame ones, with some missing. The table lists about 93,000 clones, over 60% of them singletons. This CDR3 has 14 amino acids. Germline V gene sequence: CDR1 MNHNS, CDR2 SASEGT. Trimming left V 6 bases short and J 7 bases short, with 18 bases between. The rearrangement uses TRBV6-1 and TRBJ1-1, with D perhaps matching TRBD1 (6 bases). Source material: PBMCs. This TCR was recovered from a boy between 5 and 17 years old in good health and CMV-seropositive. The CDR3 loop is CASRQTGTRFEAFF. Written as DNA, the CDR3 is TGTGCCAGCAGGCAAACAGGGACCCGTTTTGAAGCTTTCTTT.